This entry features one T cell receptor (beta chain) sequence. This entry comes from a study of T and B cells in COVID-19 patients. Overall study context: Blood was sampled from COVID-19 patients who were either actively infected or recovered. Critical illness requiring mechanical ventilation or extracorporeal membrane oxygenation affected three fifths of the roughly 20 active-infection patients. Nine tenths of the roughly 20 active-infection patients had comorbidities associated with unfavorable COVID-19 outcome.

BIOMED2 TRB-A/B primer pools were used in multiplex TRB PCR. TCRdb called the multiplex PCR reads again in MiXCR, with one record for every CDR3 protein. The sample has approximately 9,500 distinct CDR3 sequences, 25% to 30% seen once. Each TRB amplification used roughly 230-550 ng of genomic DNA from blood. Sequencing was done on a sample of blood. This sequence was found in a human donor who had recovered from COVID-19.

This CDR3 reads CASGNRGTEAFF. CDR3 nucleotides: TGTGCCAGTGGGAACAGGGGTACTGAAGCTTTCTTT. This chain connects TRBV19 to TRBJ1-1; 7 nucleotides align to TRBD1. This CDR3 contains 12 residues. CDR1 is LNHDA, CDR2 SQIVND, per germline (reference sequence). Trimming removed 8 bases from V and 5 bases from J; junction bases left unmatched: 5.